Given below is one T cell receptor (beta chain) in context. As yet, its antigen is unknown. Each patient gave between 1 and 8 samples, pretreatment and on-treatment. The record originates from a study of PD-L1 blockade in urothelial cancer. Study conclusions and caveats: Durable-benefit cases showed more tumor-associated blood clone expansion at 3 weeks.

V lost 4 bases to trimming and J lost 6 bases, with 15 bases between them. This CDR3 has 14 residues. CDR1 SGDLS and CDR2 YYNGEE come from the germline V gene. The repertoire was sequenced with immunoSEQ multiplex PCR; TCRdb's copy has only in-frame clones and lacks some. The table shows approximately 80,000 clones, with 82% occurring only once. This specimen was PBMCs, taken around atezolizumab (anti-PD-L1) treatment. The chain couples TRBV9 to TRBJ2-3; D is possibly TRBD1 (6 bases). The sequence was obtained from a man between 65 and 85 years old with urothelial cancer. In nucleotides, the CDR3 is TGTGCCAGCAGCCCATCGACAGGCCCGGATACGCAGTATTTT. Translating gives CASSPSTGPDTQYF.